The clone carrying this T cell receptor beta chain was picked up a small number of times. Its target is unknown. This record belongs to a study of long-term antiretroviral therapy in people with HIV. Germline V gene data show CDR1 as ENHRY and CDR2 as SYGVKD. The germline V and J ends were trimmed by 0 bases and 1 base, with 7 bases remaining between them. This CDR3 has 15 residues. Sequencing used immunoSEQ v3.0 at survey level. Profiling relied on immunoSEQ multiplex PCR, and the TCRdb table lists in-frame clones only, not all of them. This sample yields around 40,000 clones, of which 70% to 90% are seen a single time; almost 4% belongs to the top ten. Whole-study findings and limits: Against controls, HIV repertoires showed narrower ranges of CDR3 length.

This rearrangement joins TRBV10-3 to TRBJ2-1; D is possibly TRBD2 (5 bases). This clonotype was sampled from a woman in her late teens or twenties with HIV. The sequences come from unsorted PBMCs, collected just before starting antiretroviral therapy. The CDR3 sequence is CAISESGESYNEQFF. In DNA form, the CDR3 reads TGTGCCATCAGTGAGTCGGGAGAGTCCTACAATGAGCAGTTCTTC.